These 25 T cell receptor beta chains were sequenced from one sample in a study of blood T cells in healthy people across ages. Then a second PCR, running roughly 7 to 12 cycles, was carried out with a sample-barcoded 5' primer and a J-beta primer mix. MiXCR, applied by TCRdb to the 5' RACE reads, yields one record per CDR3 protein. The sample consists of 650,000 to 1,000,000 distinct CDR3 sequences, around 36% of them appearing once. Sequenced material: blood. The source is a man aged 18 to 30 in good health.

The V gene is TRBV27, the J gene TRBJ1-1, with D perhaps matching TRBD1 (5 bases). Germline values: CDR1 MNHEY, CDR2 SMNVEV (reference sequence). The ends were cut back, 5 bases at V and 8 bases at J, with 15 bases in the middle. This CDR3 comprises 13 residues. Here the CDR3 DNA reads TGTGCCAGCAGTATCCGACAGACACAAGAAGCTTTCTTT. It specifies CASSIRQTQEAFF.

The genes are TRBV29-1 and TRBJ2-7; 11 bases are a match to TRBD1. V shed 4 bases, J shed 7 bases, and the junction held 9 bases outside the gene matches. Per germline, CDR1 SQVTM and CDR2 ANQGSEA. The CDR3 covers 14 residues. The CDR3 sequence is CSVVKGQGANEQYF. CDR3 nucleotides: TGCAGCGTTGTGAAAGGACAGGGGGCGAATGAGCAGTACTTC.

The chain uses TRBV6-2 or TRBV6-3 and TRBJ1-1; tentatively, D is TRBD1 (5 bases). The CDR3 sequence is 17 residues long. The ends were cut back, 8 bases at V and 4 bases at J, with 26 bases in the middle. Germline CDR1 reads MNHEY; CDR2 reads SVGEGT. The CDR3 DNA sequence: TGTGCCAGCTGTCCAGGTAGTTGGTGGGGCGCGGTCACTGAAGCTTTCTTT. It codes for CASCPGSWWGAVTEAFF.

This clonotype was detected only a few times. The chain joins TRBV18 to TRBJ1-1, with 7 bases fitting TRBD1. Germline loops: CDR1 KGHSH, CDR2 LQKENI. V shed 6 bases and J 7 bases; nucleotides not matched to a gene: 11. CDR3 length: 14 residues. This CDR3 reads CASSTSGGGGEAFF. Here the CDR3 DNA reads TGTGCCAGCTCGACCTCAGGGGGAGGAGGTGAAGCTTTCTTT.

This clonotype appeared a single time. The chain joins TRBV5-5 to TRBJ2-1; 10 nucleotides line up with TRBD2. The CDR3 sequence is 16 residues long. V gave up 0 bases and J gave up 9 bases; unmatched junction bases: 9. Germline V gene lookup returns CDR1 SGHKS and CDR2 YYEKEE (reference sequence). DNA of the CDR3: TGTGCCAGCAGCTTGGCCGTACGGACTAGCGGCTGTGAGCAGTTCTTC. Its protein is CASSLAVRTSGCEQFF.

CDR3 residues: CASSEFGQGDPYEQYF. Here the CDR3 DNA reads TGTGCCAGCAGTGAATTTGGACAGGGGGATCCCTACGAGCAGTACTTC. The chain is built from TRBV25-1 and TRBJ2-7; TRBD1 agrees at 10 bases. V shed 1 base and J 2 bases; nucleotides not matched to a gene: 5. The CDR3 length is 16 residues. The germline gives CDR1 MGHDK, CDR2 SYGVNS.

This clonotype showed up just a few times. CDR3 DNA: TGTGCCAGCAGCATCTCCCCGACAGGGTCTAATGAGCAGTACTTC. It is translated as CASSISPTGSNEQYF. V gene TRBV9 combines with J gene TRBJ2-5, with TRBD1 identical over 7 bases. CDR1 and CDR2 (germline): SGDLS, YYNGEE. This CDR3 contains 15 residues. The J segment lost 11 bases and the V segment lost 4 bases, leaving 17 bases of the junction unmatched.

Worth noting for this clonotype: A read error may be the cause here, since a much bigger clone is one base away. This chain connects TRBV4-2 to TRBJ2-1, with 12 bases lining up with TRBD2. With 4 bases clipped from V and 7 bases from J, the junction kept 8 bases outside the gene matches. The germline V gene encodes CDR1 LGHNA and CDR2 YNFKEQ. The CDR3 spans 16 residues. CDR3 nucleotides: TGTGCCAGCAGCCCTGAGACTAGCGGGGGATTAAATGAGCAGTTCTTC. This sequence encodes CASSPETSGGLNEQFF.

This rearrangement joins TRBV7-2 to TRBJ2-4; the D gene is possibly TRBD2 (5 bases). This CDR3 comprises 12 residues. Looked up from germline, CDR1 is SGHTA and CDR2 is FQGNSA. Trimming pared 1 base from V and 15 bases from J, leaving 13 bases between. This CDR3 reads CASSLDTSQRYF. The CDR3 DNA follows: TGTGCCAGCAGCTTAGATACTAGTCAGCGGTACTTC. The full variable domain, rest sourced from reference TRBV7-2 and TRBJ2-4, is GAGVSQSPSNKVTEKGKDVELRCDPISGHTALYWYRQSLGQGLEFLIYFQGNSAPDKSGLPSDRFSAERTGGSVSTLTIQRTQQEDSAVYLCASSLDTSQRYFGAGTRLSVL.

The chain links TRBV12-3 or TRBV12-4 to TRBJ1-3; D gene uncertain. The CDR3 extends over 13 amino acids. Trimming stripped 7 bases from V and 0 bases from J, with 7 bases between. The DNA for the CDR3 is TGTGCCAGCAAGGCATCCTCTGGAAACACCATATATTTT. This sequence encodes CASKASSGNTIYF.

This clonotype came up a few times. The chain is built from TRBV30 and TRBJ1-2; TRBD1 is a possible D gene (5 bases). Per the germline V gene, CDR1 is GTSNPN and CDR2 is SVGIG (reference sequence). This CDR3 has 11 amino acids. Trimming removed 2 bases from V and 11 bases from J, with 12 bases in between. The CDR3 is CAWSSGQGYTF. The CDR3 nucleotides are TGTGCCTGGAGTTCGGGGCAGGGTTACACCTTC.

This clonotype was recorded at least ten times. The chain is built from TRBV12-3 or TRBV12-4 and TRBJ2-1; TRBD2 matches 12 bases. CDR3 length: 13 residues. With 7 bases clipped from V and 9 bases from J, the junction kept 4 bases outside the gene matches. The CDR3 is CASILAGGREQFF. The CDR3 nucleotides read TGTGCCAGCATACTAGCGGGGGGCCGTGAGCAGTTCTTC.

The gene calls are TRBV28 and TRBJ2-3, with D possibly being TRBD2 (5 bases). CDR3 length: 13 amino acids. Germline CDR1 MDHEN, CDR2 SYDVKM. The V end was cut by 4 bases, the J end by 5 bases, with 10 bases between. The CDR3 loop is CASSSPEGDTQYF. The CDR3 DNA follows: TGTGCCAGCAGTTCCCCAGAGGGAGATACGCAGTATTTT.

Only a few counts were recorded for this clonotype. The rearrangement links TRBV12-3 or TRBV12-4 to TRBJ2-5; D is unresolved. CDR3 size: 11 residues. V gave up 2 bases and J gave up 12 bases, with 10 bases separating them. CDR3 loop: CASSLMVLEYF. As DNA, the CDR3 is TGTGCCAGCAGTTTAATGGTGTTAGAGTACTTC.

The chain joins TRBV20-1 to TRBJ2-5, with D possibly being TRBD1 or TRBD2 (5 bases each). Per the germline V gene, CDR1 is DFQATT and CDR2 is SNEGSKA (reference sequence). The CDR3 extends over 14 amino acids. V was cut by 4 bases and J by 5 bases, with 17 bases left in between. In DNA form, the CDR3 reads TGCAGTGCTATAAGGGGTGGGACCAGCGAGACCCAGTACTTC. Its translation: CSAIRGGTSETQYF.

The V call is TRBV4-1, the J call TRBJ1-1; D uncertain. Germline V gene lookup returns CDR1 MGHRA and CDR2 YSYEKL. The V end was cut by 0 bases, the J end by 0 bases, with 5 bases between. The CDR3 is 14 amino acids. The CDR3 DNA follows: TGCGCCAGCAGCCAAGATAGGGTGAACACTGAAGCTTTCTTT. Protein: CASSQDRVNTEAFF.

In regard to this clonotype: A much larger clone lies one base from this, so it may be a read error. J is TRBJ2-3 and V is TRBV6-5; no firm D call. Looked up from germline, CDR1 is MNHEY and CDR2 is SVGAGI. The CDR3 is 14 amino acids. This CDR3 reads CACSQGPRTDTQYF. The CDR3 bases are TGTGCCTGCAGCCAAGGCCCCCGTACAGATACGCAGTATTTT.

V and J are TRBV20-1 and TRBJ2-1; the match to TRBD1 covers 8 bases. Germline CDR1 reads DFQATT; CDR2 reads SNEGSKA (reference sequence). The CDR3 loop spans 13 amino acids. Trimming removed 3 bases from V and 10 bases from J; junction bases left unmatched: 8. The CDR3 DNA sequence: TGCAGTGCTAGGGGACAGGTTTCCTACGAGCAGTTCTTC. It yields the protein CSARGQVSYEQFF.

The chain combines TRBV21-1 with TRBJ2-2. TRBV21-1 is a listed pseudogene. The CDR3 spans 14 residues. CDR3 bases: TGTGCCAGCAGCAAAGCGCTGTACACCGGGGAGCTGTTTTTT. Its protein is CASSKALYTGELFF.

The J gene is TRBJ2-1, the V gene TRBV6-5, with unresolved D. From germline, CDR1 is MNHEY and CDR2 SVGAGI. The CDR3 consists of 14 residues. Trimming removed 0 bases from V and 7 bases from J, with 10 bases in between. CDR3 in amino acids: CASSYSSTWNEQFF. The CDR3 region has the DNA TGTGCCAGCAGTTACTCGAGTACCTGGAATGAGCAGTTCTTC.

Only a few counts were recorded for this clonotype. This rearrangement joins TRBV7-2 to TRBJ2-7; either TRBD1 or TRBD2 may fit D (5 bases each). Germline V lookup: CDR1 SGHTA, CDR2 FQGNSA. The CDR3 consists of 15 residues. V was cut by 7 bases and J by 2 bases, with 18 bases left in between. The CDR3 sequence: CASTPDGDPTYEQYF. The CDR3 DNA reads TGTGCCAGCACCCCTGATGGGGACCCGACCTACGAGCAGTACTTC.

The rearrangement uses TRBV5-1 and TRBJ2-7; tentatively, D is TRBD2 (6 bases). The V and J ends lost 4 bases and 7 bases respectively, with 21 bases between them. This CDR3 contains 15 residues. Germline CDR1 is SGHRS and CDR2 is YFSETQ. CDR3 DNA sequence: TGCGCCAGCAGCGGGGGGACGCGACTAGTCTATGAGCAGTACTTC. Translation: CASSGGTRLVYEQYF.

This chain joins TRBV3-1 and TRBJ1-6, with D hard to call. Per the germline V gene, CDR1 is LGHDT and CDR2 is YNNKEL (reference sequence). This CDR3 is built from 13 residues. The V end lost 8 bases, the J end lost 8 bases, and 13 bases lay between the germline ends. CDR3 in DNA: TGTGCCAGCCGCCCCCGGAGGGATTCACCCCTCCACTTT. Translating gives CASRPRRDSPLHF.

This chain joins TRBV4-1 and TRBJ2-1; 9 nucleotides agree with TRBD1. The CDR3 has 15 residues. CDR1 MGHRA and CDR2 YSYEKL come from the germline V gene. Trimming took 1 base from V and 8 from J; bases not matched to a gene: 6. The CDR3 protein is CASSQVGDRDYEQFF. CDR3 nucleotides: TGCGCCAGCAGCCAAGTTGGGGACAGGGATTATGAGCAGTTCTTC.

This clonotype appeared a few times. This chain uses TRBV12-5 with TRBJ2-1; no clear D. The CDR3 covers 15 residues. Germline CDR1 reads LGHNT; CDR2 reads FRNRAP. The V gene lost 5 bases and the J gene lost 7 bases, with 18 bases spanning the gap. The CDR3, as DNA: TGTGCTAGTGGTCCCGAGGCCGCGAGTAGGAATGAGCAGTTCTTC. It specifies CASGPEAASRNEQFF. The entire variable domain, with the rest obtained from reference TRBV12-5 and TRBJ2-1, is as follows: DARVTQTPRHKVTEMGQEVTMRCQPILGHNTVFWYRQTMMQGLELLAYFRNRAPLDDSGMPKDRFSAEMPDATLATLKIQPSEPRDSAVYFCASGPEAASRNEQFFGPGTRLTVL.